These T cell receptor beta chains were read from a single sample in a study of T-cell memory formation after mild COVID-19. One entry per CDR3 protein, called by TCRdb with MiXCR from the 5' RACE reads. The sample includes roughly 250,000 distinct CDR3 sequences, approximately 16% of them seen just once. The sample consisted of PBMCs or a T cell subset sorted from them (not recorded which). Source of these receptors: a man aged 18 to 35 who had mild COVID-19 (a few samples of this study predate the infection). Cell type and time point are not known. The CDR3 runs from the conserved cysteine through the conserved F or W. Fields, in order: CDR3 DNA, CDR3 protein, clone size, J gene, V gene, D gene. D genes are given only for firm matches. A clone size is listed for some rows: how often the clone was seen (once, few, many), or a class if it is expanded.

TGCGCCAGCAGCCAAGAGCTGGCACAAAATTCACCCCTCCACTTT | CASSQELAQNSPLHF | few | TRBJ1-6 | TRBV4-3 | -
TGTGCCAGCAGCTCCCGACAGGGAGGATCGAATGAGCAGTTCTTC | CASSSRQGGSNEQFF | few | TRBJ2-1 | TRBV7-2 | -
TGTGCCAGCAGCTTAGTACGTGGGCGTGGGTCACCCCTCCACTTT | CASSLVRGRGSPLHF | - | TRBJ1-6 | TRBV7-2 | -
TGTGCCAGCAGCTCTACAGGGGACTATAATTCACCCCTCCACTTT | CASSSTGDYNSPLHF | - | TRBJ1-6 | TRBV7-9 | TRBD1
TGCAGTGCTAGAGATGGCAGCTCCAGCTCCTACGAGCAGTACTTC | CSARDGSSSSYEQYF | - | TRBJ2-7 | TRBV20-1 | -
TGTGCCACCACCCCCGGACAGGGCTCCTACGAGCAGTACTTC | CATTPGQGSYEQYF | - | TRBJ2-7 | TRBV15 | TRBD1
TGTGCCACCACGCTGAGACAGGGGGCCACTGAAGCTTTCTTT | CATTLRQGATEAFF | few | TRBJ1-1 | TRBV15 | TRBD1
TGTGCCAGCAGTTCATCCGGGACAGCGATTGAAGCTTTCTTT | CASSSSGTAIEAFF | - | TRBJ1-1 | TRBV12-3/TRBV12-4 | TRBD1
TGCGCCAGCAGCCAATTCCCTCCGGGACAGGGTGGCCAAGAGACCCAGTACTTC | CASSQFPPGQGGQETQYF | few | TRBJ2-5 | TRBV4-3 | TRBD1
TGTGCCTGGAGTCTGGACAGGCGGAATTCACCCCTCCACTTT | CAWSLDRRNSPLHF | few | TRBJ1-6 | TRBV30 | TRBD1
TGCGCCAGCAGCCAAGGATTTTCAGATACGCAGTATTTT | CASSQGFSDTQYF | - | TRBJ2-3 | TRBV4-1 | -
TGCGCCAGCAGCGAGGGAGGTGGAAACACCATATATTTT | CASSEGGGNTIYF | few | TRBJ1-3 | TRBV5-1 | -
TGTGCCAGCAGTCCCGGGACTAGCGGCCCTGGGGAGCTGTTTTTT | CASSPGTSGPGELFF | few | TRBJ2-2 | TRBV6-5 | TRBD2
TGCAGCGTTTGTTCCCAAACCCCCGAAGCTTTCTTT | CSVCSQTPEAFF | many | TRBJ1-1 | TRBV29-1 | -
TGTGCCAGCAGCGCGGGACTAGCGGGGGGCCCTGAGTACTTC | CASSAGLAGGPEYF | few | TRBJ2-5 | TRBV7-2 | TRBD2
TGTGCCAGCAGTAAAAGAACAGGGGGCCGAGAGACCCAGTACTTC | CASSKRTGGRETQYF | few | TRBJ2-5 | TRBV28 | TRBD1
TGCAGTTCCTCGCCGGGGGTCCCTACAGATACGCAGTATTTT | CSSSPGVPTDTQYF | - | TRBJ2-3 | TRBV20-1 | -
TGTGCCAGCAGAATGGGGACTAGCGGGGGGAGAGAGACCCAGTACTTC | CASRMGTSGGRETQYF | few | TRBJ2-5 | TRBV27 | TRBD2
TGTGCCAGCAGCTTAGTCGGCAACTTAGAGGACACTGAAGCTTTCTTT | CASSLVGNLEDTEAFF | - | TRBJ1-1 | TRBV7-8 | -
TGTGCCAGCAGCAGACAGGCGGACACTGAAGCTTTCTTT | CASSRQADTEAFF | - | TRBJ1-1 | TRBV7-3 | -
TGTGCCAGCGTACAGTATTTCGGTGAGCAGTTCTTC | CASVQYFGEQFF | - | TRBJ2-1 | TRBV2 | -